The 20 T cell receptor beta chains below were found in one sample sequenced in a study of blood T cell repertoires in COVID-19. Sequencing used immunoSEQ multiplex PCR; TCRdb keeps in-frame clones, though not all of them. Among roughly 230,000 clones listed, 85% to 90% were seen once. Specimen: peripheral blood. All receptors derive from a woman aged 60-70 years with COVID-19, enrolled during active disease.

The V call is TRBV6-2 or TRBV6-3, the J call TRBJ1-6, with D maybe TRBD1 (5 bases). The CDR3 has 17 residues. The germline V and J ends were trimmed by 2 bases and 5 bases, with 16 bases remaining between them. The V gene's germline CDR1 is MNHEY and CDR2 SVGEGT. CDR3: CASSYRPETGDNSPLHF. In DNA, the CDR3 is TGTGCCAGCAGTTACCGGCCGGAAACAGGAGATAATTCACCCCTCCACTTT.

The chain recombines TRBV20-1 with TRBJ1-1; no firm D call. Looked up from germline, CDR1 is DFQATT and CDR2 is SNEGSKA (reference sequence). The CDR3 spans 11 residues. The CDR3 here is CSVNSGVEAFF. The CDR3 DNA is TGCAGCGTAAATTCCGGGGTCGAAGCTTTCTTT.

The rearrangement uses TRBV9 and TRBJ1-2; TRBD1 matches 10 bases. Trimming cost V 1 base and J 1 base; bases outside gene matches: 4. Germline V gene lookup returns CDR1 SGDLS and CDR2 YYNGEE. The CDR3 spans 16 residues. The CDR3 nucleotides are TGTGCCAGCAGCGTACGAGGGACAGGGGATAACTATGGCTACACCTTC. Translating gives CASSVRGTGDNYGYTF.

The V gene is TRBV5-4, the J gene TRBJ1-1; 8 nucleotides align to TRBD1. The trim removed 4 bases at V and 4 bases at J, leaving 3 bases unmatched. CDR3 length equals 13 residues. The germline gives CDR1 SGHNT, CDR2 YYREEE (reference sequence). CDR3 amino acids: CASSSTGGTEAFF. CDR3 coding DNA: TGTGCCAGCAGCAGCACAGGGGGCACTGAAGCTTTCTTT.

V and J are TRBV27 and TRBJ1-1; no definite D call. V was trimmed by 5 bases and J by 11 bases, leaving 18 bases between them. CDR3 length equals 13 residues. CDR1 MNHEY and CDR2 SMNVEV come from the germline V gene (reference sequence). In DNA, the CDR3 is TGTGCCAGCAGTCCTACCACCCGTGCGGAGGCTTTCTTT. Encoded protein: CASSPTTRAEAFF.

This chain connects TRBV4-2 to TRBJ2-3, with D uncertain. The V and J ends lost 2 bases and 0 bases respectively, with 12 bases between them. The germline V gene has CDR1 LGHNA and CDR2 YNFKEQ. The CDR3 has 16 residues. The CDR3 loop is CASSQMRMSSTDTQYF. DNA of the CDR3: TGTGCCAGCAGCCAAATGCGAATGTCTAGCACAGATACGCAGTATTTT.

This rearrangement joins TRBV5-1 to TRBJ2-1; 8 bases map to TRBD2. V trimming: 1 base; J trimming: 2 bases; junction bases outside the gene matches: 2. Germline V lookup: CDR1 SGHRS, CDR2 YFSETQ. There are 15 residues in the CDR3. DNA of the CDR3: TGCGCCAGCAGCTTGACAGCGGGGGCCTACAATGAGCAGTTCTTC. Translation gives CASSLTAGAYNEQFF.

The V call is TRBV7-3, the J call TRBJ2-1; 11 bases are shared with TRBD2. V shed 2 bases, J shed 8 bases, and the junction held 5 bases outside the gene matches. The CDR3 contains 15 residues. Germline-derived CDR1 and CDR2 are SGHTA and FQGTGA. The CDR3 region is CASSLLAGGPDEQFF. In DNA form, the CDR3 reads TGTGCCAGCAGCTTACTAGCGGGGGGACCGGATGAGCAGTTCTTC.

The CDR3 bases are TGTGCCAGCAGCTTAGTCGCAGGGGACTATGGCTACACCTTC. Protein product: CASSLVAGDYGYTF. The V and J genes are TRBV7-2 and TRBJ1-2, with D perhaps matching TRBD1 (6 bases). V was shortened by 1 base and J by 3 bases, with 9 bases between the two germline ends. The CDR3 is made up of 14 amino acids. The germline V gene has CDR1 SGHTA and CDR2 FQGNSA.

The V and J genes are TRBV7-2 and TRBJ2-2; TRBD2 matches at 8 bases. Trimming at V came to 3 bases and at J to 5 bases, leaving 14 bases not matched to a gene. The CDR3 spans 18 residues. The germline CDR1 and CDR2 sequences are SGHTA and FQGNSA. Written as DNA, the CDR3 is TGTGCCAGCAGCTTGAAACGGACTAGCCGGTCGGGAACCGGGGAGCTGTTTTTT. Its translation: CASSLKRTSRSGTGELFF.

This sequence joins TRBV28 and TRBJ1-2; TRBD1 might be the D (5 bases). Trimming cost V 2 bases and J 2 bases, with 9 bases left between them. CDR1 and CDR2 from the germline V gene are MDHEN and SYDVKM. The CDR3 length is 14 residues. As DNA, the CDR3 is TGTGCCAGCAGTTTACAGGGATCCAACTATGGCTACACCTTC. Translation: CASSLQGSNYGYTF.

In the case of this clone: One end of the junction fails to match germline, which may point to a read error. V and J are TRBV6-1 and TRBJ1-1, with 9 bases identical to TRBD1. The V gene's germline CDR1 is MNHNS and CDR2 SASEGT. CDR3 length equals 17 residues. Written as DNA, the CDR3 is TGTGCCGGCAGTGGACAGGGGACCTCACGAAAGAACACTGAAGCTTTCTTT. Protein: CAGSGQGTSRKNTEAFF.

The V gene is TRBV30, the J gene TRBJ2-5, with TRBD2 matching over 12 bases. Germline values: CDR1 GTSNPN, CDR2 SVGIG (reference sequence). The CDR3 covers 13 residues. CDR3: CASRLAGEETQYF. CDR3 nucleotides: TGTGCTTCCAGACTAGCGGGGGAAGAGACCCAGTACTTC.

For this clone: Since no conserved phenylalanine or tryptophan closes the CDR3, a read error is the likely cause. Because the CDR3's place on the DNA is in doubt, the DNA is left out and the CDR3 is given as listed by TCRdb. The chain is built from TRBV6-5 and TRBJ1-1; the table's D gene call, TRBD1, was not cross checked with the DNA. Germline values: CDR1 MNHEY, CDR2 SVGAGI. The CDR3 is 12 amino acids in total, end residues counted. CDR3 region: CASSYGGTDLSL.

This chain links TRBV6-5 with TRBJ2-6, with D possibly TRBD1 on 6 matching bases. CDR3 length: 16 amino acids. Germline-derived CDR1 and CDR2 are MNHEY and SVGAGI. V lost 1 base, J lost 4 bases, and 11 bases lay in between. The CDR3: CASSYYRVSGANVLTF. The CDR3 DNA reads as TGTGCCAGCAGTTACTACAGGGTGTCAGGGGCCAACGTCCTGACTTTC.

V usage is TRBV6-6 and J usage is TRBJ1-1, with a tentative D call TRBD1 (6 bases). This CDR3 region has 13 residues. V lost 6 bases and J lost 7, with 15 bases in between. Per the germline V gene, CDR1 is MNHNY and CDR2 is SVGAGI (reference sequence). CDR3 amino acids: CASRGRGLGEAFF. For the CDR3, the DNA is TGTGCCAGCAGAGGGCGGGGGCTGGGTGAAGCTTTCTTT.

CDR3 sequence: CASKPDRAAYEQYF. The CDR3 coding sequence is TGTGCCAGCAAACCAGACAGGGCCGCCTACGAGCAGTACTTC. The chain has TRBV6-5 and TRBJ2-7; 7 nucleotides agree with TRBD1. Losses at the gene ends were 7 bases for V and 2 bases for J; bases not matched to a gene: 8. This CDR3 spans 14 amino acids. The V gene's germline CDR1 is MNHEY and CDR2 SVGAGI.

The V gene is TRBV27, the J gene TRBJ2-5; D not certain. In germline, CDR1 is MNHEY, CDR2 SMNVEV (reference sequence). The CDR3 has 13 residues. V gave up 2 bases and J gave up 2 bases, with 6 bases separating them. The CDR3 loop is CASSLPGQETQYF. As DNA, the CDR3 is TGTGCCAGCAGTTTACCGGGTCAAGAGACCCAGTACTTC.

The genes are TRBV5-1 and TRBJ2-7; a weak D match, TRBD2 (6 bases). The CDR3 loop spans 12 amino acids. Trimming stripped 0 bases from V and 5 bases from J, with 6 bases between. Germline lookup yields CDR1 SGHRS and CDR2 YFSETQ. In DNA, the CDR3 is TGCGCCAGCAGCTTGGGGGGGGACGAGCAGTACTTC. As protein: CASSLGGDEQYF. The complete variable domain, with remaining parts taken from reference TRBV5-1 and TRBJ2-7, reads KAGVTQTPRYLIKTRGQQVTLSCSPISGHRSVSWYQQTPGQGLQFLFEYFSETQRNKGNFPGRFSGRQFSNSRSEMNVSTLELGDSALYLCASSLGGDEQYFGPGTRLTVT.

The gene calls are TRBV18 and TRBJ2-2; D is perhaps TRBD2 (6 bases). V was shortened by 2 bases and J by 1 base, with 17 bases between the two germline ends. CDR3 size: 18 residues. Germline V gives CDR1 KGHSH, CDR2 LQKENI. CDR3 nucleotide sequence: TGTGCCAGCTCACCATCGGGGGTGCTGGGCAGGAACACCGGGGAGCTGTTTTTT. This translates into CASSPSGVLGRNTGELFF.